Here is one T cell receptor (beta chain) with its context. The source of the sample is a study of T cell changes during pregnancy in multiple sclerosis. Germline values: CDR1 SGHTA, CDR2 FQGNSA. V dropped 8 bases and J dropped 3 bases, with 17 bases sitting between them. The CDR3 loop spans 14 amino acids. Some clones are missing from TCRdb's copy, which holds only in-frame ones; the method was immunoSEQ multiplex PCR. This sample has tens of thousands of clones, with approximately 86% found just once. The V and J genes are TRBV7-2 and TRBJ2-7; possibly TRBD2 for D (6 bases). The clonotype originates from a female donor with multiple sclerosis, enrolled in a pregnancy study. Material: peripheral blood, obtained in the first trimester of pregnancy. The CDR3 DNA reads TGTGCCAGCCAGGGCGTAGGAGGGTTCTACGAGCAGTACTTC. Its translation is CASQGVGGFYEQYF.